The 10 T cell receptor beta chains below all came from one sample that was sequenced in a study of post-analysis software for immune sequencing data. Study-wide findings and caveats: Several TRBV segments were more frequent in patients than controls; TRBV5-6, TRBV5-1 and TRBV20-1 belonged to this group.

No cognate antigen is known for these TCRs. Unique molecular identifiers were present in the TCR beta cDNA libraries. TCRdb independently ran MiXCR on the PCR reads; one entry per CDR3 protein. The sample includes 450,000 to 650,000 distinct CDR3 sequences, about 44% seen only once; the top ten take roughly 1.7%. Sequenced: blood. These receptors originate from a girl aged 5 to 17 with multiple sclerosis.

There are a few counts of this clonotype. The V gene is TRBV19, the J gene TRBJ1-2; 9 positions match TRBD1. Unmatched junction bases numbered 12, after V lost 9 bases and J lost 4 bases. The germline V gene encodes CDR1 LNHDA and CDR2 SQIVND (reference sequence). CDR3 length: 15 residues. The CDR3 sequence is CASRGRTGEFYGYTF. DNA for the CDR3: TGTGCCAGCCGCGGGAGGACAGGGGAATTCTATGGCTACACCTTC.

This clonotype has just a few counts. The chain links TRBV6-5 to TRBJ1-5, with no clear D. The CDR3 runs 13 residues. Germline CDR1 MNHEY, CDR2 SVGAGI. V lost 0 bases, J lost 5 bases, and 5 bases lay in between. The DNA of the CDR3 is TGTGCCAGCAGTTACTCAGCGTATCAGCCCCAGCATTTT. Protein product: CASSYSAYQPQHF.

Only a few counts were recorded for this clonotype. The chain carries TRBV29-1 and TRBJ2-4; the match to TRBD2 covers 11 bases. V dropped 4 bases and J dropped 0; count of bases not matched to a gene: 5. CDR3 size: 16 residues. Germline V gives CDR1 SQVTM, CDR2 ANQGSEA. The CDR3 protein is CSVVRLAGLAKNIQYF. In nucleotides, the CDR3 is TGCAGCGTTGTTCGACTAGCGGGGCTAGCCAAAAACATTCAGTACTTC.

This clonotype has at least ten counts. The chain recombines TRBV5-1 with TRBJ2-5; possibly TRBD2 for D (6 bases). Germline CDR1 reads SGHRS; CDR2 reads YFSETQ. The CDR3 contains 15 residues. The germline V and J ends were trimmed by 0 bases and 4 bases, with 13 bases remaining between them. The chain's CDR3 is CASSLDGLRAETQYF. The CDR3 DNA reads TGCGCCAGCAGCTTGGATGGACTACGGGCAGAGACCCAGTACTTC.

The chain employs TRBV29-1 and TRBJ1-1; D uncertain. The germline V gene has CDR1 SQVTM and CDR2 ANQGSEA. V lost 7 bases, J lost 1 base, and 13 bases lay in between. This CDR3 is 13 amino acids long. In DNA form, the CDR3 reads TGCAGCGCAGCTGGAGGCGCGAACACTGAAGCTTTCTTT. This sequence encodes CSAAGGANTEAFF.

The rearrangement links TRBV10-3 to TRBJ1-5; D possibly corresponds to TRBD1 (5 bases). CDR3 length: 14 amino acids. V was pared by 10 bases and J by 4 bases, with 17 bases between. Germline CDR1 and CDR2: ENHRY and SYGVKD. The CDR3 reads CATEGTGSNQPQHF. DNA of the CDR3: TGTGCCACAGAAGGAACAGGTAGTAATCAGCCCCAGCATTTT.

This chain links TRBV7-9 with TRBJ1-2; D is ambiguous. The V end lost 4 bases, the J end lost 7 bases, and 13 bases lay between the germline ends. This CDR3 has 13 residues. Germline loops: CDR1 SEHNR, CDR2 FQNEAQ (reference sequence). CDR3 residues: CASSYAGTGGYTF. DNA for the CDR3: TGTGCCAGCAGCTATGCCGGAACCGGTGGCTACACCTTC.

The CDR3 is CAISPSGGGEQYF. The CDR3 coding sequence is TGTGCCATCAGCCCTAGCGGGGGTGGGGAGCAGTACTTC. The genes are TRBV10-3 and TRBJ2-5; TRBD2 matches at 10 bases. The CDR3 covers 13 residues. The J segment lost 11 bases and the V segment lost 6 bases, leaving 9 bases of the junction unmatched. The germline CDR1 and CDR2 sequences are ENHRY and SYGVKD.

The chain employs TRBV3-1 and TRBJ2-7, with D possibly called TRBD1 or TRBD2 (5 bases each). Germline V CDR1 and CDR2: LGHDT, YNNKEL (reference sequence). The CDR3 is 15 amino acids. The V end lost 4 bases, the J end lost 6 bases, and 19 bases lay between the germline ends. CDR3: CASSPTETRGSEQYF. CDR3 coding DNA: TGTGCCAGCAGCCCAACCGAGACACGGGGCTCCGAGCAGTACTTC.

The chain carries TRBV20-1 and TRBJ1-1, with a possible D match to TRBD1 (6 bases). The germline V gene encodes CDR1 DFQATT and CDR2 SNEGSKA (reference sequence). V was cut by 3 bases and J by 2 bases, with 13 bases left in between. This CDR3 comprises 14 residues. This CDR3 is CSARVGGPNTEAFF. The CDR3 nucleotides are TGCAGTGCTAGGGTTGGGGGGCCTAACACTGAAGCTTTCTTT.